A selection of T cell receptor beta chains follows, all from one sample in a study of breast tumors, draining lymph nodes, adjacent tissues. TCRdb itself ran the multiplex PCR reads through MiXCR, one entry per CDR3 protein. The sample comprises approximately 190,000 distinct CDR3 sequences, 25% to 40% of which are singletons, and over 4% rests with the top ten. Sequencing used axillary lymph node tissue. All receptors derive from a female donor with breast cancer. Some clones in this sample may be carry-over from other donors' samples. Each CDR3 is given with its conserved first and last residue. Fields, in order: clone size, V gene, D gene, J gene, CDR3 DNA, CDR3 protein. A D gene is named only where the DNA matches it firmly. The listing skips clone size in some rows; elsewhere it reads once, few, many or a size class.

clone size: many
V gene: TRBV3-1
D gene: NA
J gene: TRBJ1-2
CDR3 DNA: TGTGCCAGCAGCCAAGTAGTAGAGGCAAGGTATGGCTACACCTTC
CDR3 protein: CASSQVVEARYGYTF

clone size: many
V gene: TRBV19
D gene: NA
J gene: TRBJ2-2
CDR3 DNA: TGTGCCAGTAGTCCCCCCGACGGGGAGCTGTTTTTT
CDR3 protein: CASSPPDGELFF

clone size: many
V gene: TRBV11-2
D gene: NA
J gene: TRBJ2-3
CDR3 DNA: TGTGCCAGCAGCTTAACCCCCCTCGCAGATACGCAGTATTTT
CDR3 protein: CASSLTPLADTQYF

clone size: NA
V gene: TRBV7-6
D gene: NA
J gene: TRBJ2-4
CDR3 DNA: TGTGCCAGCAGCTTAGAGGAGGCAGGGGCAAGAGCCAAACACATTCAGTACTTC
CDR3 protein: CASSLEEAGARAKHIQYF

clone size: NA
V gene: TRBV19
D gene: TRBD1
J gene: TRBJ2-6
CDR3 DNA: TGTGCCAGTAGTACCCCCGGGACAGGGGAGAACGTCCTGACTTTC
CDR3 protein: CASSTPGTGENVLTF

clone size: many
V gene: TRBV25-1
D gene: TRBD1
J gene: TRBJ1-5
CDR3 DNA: TGTGCCAGCAGTGAATCGGGCAGGGGGTATCAGCCCCAGCATTTT
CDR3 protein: CASSESGRGYQPQHF

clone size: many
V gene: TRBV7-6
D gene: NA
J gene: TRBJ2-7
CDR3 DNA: TGTGCCAGCAGCCTAAGTCCAGAGACCTACGAGCAGTACTTC
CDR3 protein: CASSLSPETYEQYF

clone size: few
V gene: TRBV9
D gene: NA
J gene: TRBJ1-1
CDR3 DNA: TGTGCCAGCAGCGAGACACCGTCGTTTGAAGCTTTCTTT
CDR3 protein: CASSETPSFEAFF

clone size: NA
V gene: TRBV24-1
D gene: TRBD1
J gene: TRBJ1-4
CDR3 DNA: TGTGCCACCAGTGCTAGTCAGACAGGGGAATACGAAAAACTGTTTTTT
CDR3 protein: CATSASQTGEYEKLFF

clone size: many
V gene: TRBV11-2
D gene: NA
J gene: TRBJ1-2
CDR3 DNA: TGTGCCAGCAGCTTACGGCGAGAGGGGAGTGGCTACACCTTC
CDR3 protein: CASSLRREGSGYTF

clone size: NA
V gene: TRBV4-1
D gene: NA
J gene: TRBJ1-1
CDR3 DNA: TGCGCCAGCAGCCAACTACCGGACAGTCGGAACACTGAAGCTTTCTTT
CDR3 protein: CASSQLPDSRNTEAFF

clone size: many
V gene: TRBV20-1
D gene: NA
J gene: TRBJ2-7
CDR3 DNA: TGCAGTGCTAGCCGACAGGACTACGAGCAGTACTTC
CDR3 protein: CSASRQDYEQYF

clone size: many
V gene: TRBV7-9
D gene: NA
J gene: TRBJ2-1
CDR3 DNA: TGTGCCAGCAGCTTAGAGTGGAAAAGGTTCAATGAGCAGTTCTTC
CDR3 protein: CASSLEWKRFNEQFF

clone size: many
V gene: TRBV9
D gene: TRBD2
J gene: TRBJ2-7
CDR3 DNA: TGTGCCAGCAGCGCAAGCCTAGCGGGAGGGCAGTACTTC
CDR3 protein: CASSASLAGGQYF

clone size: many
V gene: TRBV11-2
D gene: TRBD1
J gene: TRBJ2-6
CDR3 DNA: TGTGCCAGCAGCTTTTGGGTATTCAGGGGGCTTGGGGCCAACGTCCTGACTTTC
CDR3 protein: CASSFWVFRGLGANVLTF

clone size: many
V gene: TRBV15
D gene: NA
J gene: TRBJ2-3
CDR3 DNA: TGTGCCACCAGCAGAGACCTGGCTGCTAGCACAGATACGCAGTATTTT
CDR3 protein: CATSRDLAASTDTQYF

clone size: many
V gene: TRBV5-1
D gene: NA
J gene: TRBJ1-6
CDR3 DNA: TGCGCCAGCAGCTTGATCGCACCGGTGGATTCACCCCTCCACTTT
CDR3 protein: CASSLIAPVDSPLHF

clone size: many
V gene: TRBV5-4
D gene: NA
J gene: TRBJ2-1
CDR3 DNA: TGTGCCAGCACCTTGGCGGGGGCAACTTTGAAGCAGTTCTTC
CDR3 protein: CASTLAGATLKQFF

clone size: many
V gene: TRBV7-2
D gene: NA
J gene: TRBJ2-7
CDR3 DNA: TGTGCCAGCAGCTTAGCCCAGGGGTTAGACTACGAGCAGTACTTC
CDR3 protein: CASSLAQGLDYEQYF

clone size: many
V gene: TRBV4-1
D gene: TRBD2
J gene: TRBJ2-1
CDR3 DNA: TGCGCCAGCAGCCAGGCAGCGGGAGGGAGGGATGAGCAGTTCTTC
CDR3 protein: CASSQAAGGRDEQFF